This TCR beta chain was recovered during a study of T cell responses to AZD1222 COVID-19 vaccine. Data came from immunoSEQ multiplex PCR; TCRdb stores just in-frame clones and leaves some out. In the table there are about 69,000 clones, over 65% of which are singletons. Germline CDR1 reads SGHRS; CDR2 reads YFSETQ. V shed 4 bases and J 10 bases; nucleotides not matched to a gene: 12. The CDR3 loop spans 16 amino acids. The chain couples TRBV5-1 to TRBJ1-6; 9 bases align to TRBD1. The sequence derives from an adult who received the AZD1222 COVID-19 vaccine. Source: peripheral blood, taken 28 days after the second AZD1222 dose. The CDR3 bases are TGCGCCAGCAGCCCGTTGAGTACAGGGGGCGGATCACCCCTCCACTTT. Its protein product is CASSPLSTGGGSPLHF. Looking up the rest from reference TRBV5-1 and TRBJ1-6 gives the full variable domain: KAGVTQTPRYLIKTRGQQVTLSCSPISGHRSVSWYQQTPGQGLQFLFEYFSETQRNKGNFPGRFSGRQFSNSRSEMNVSTLELGDSALYLCASSPLSTGGGSPLHFGNGTRLTVT.